This T cell receptor beta chain was found in a study of Epstein–Barr virus B cells in breast cancer (dated by TCRdb to the early 2020s). About the full investigation: Control T cells were expanded by a rapid expansion method using irradiated PBMC feeders, soluble OKT3 and IL-2 at 150 to 250 U/ml, and were collected roughly 9-12 days after stimulation. A single-patient case report was conducted to examine whether the T-cell receptor repertoire in triple-negative breast cancer is shaped by tumor-infiltrating EBV+ B cells.

Using RNeasy Micro or Mini kits with on-column DNase digestion, RNA was isolated from 1e5 to 1e6 cultured T cells and then assessed on an Agilent 2100 Bioanalyzer. The trim is 2 bases for V and 0 bases for J, with a gap of 13 bases between the germline ends. The CDR3 goes from the cysteine to the phenylalanine over 16 residues. Only the CDR3 DNA is retained, 48 bases long and in frame from the first base. From the germline V gene (reference sequence), CDR1 is LGHDT and CDR2 is YNNKEL. The method was 5' RACE. TCR libraries were constructed from RNA using the SMARTer Human TCR a/b Profiling Kit, with the full V(D)J regions of both alpha and beta chains captured. Amplified libraries were purified with AMPure XP beads and validated on an Agilent 2100 Bioanalyzer with the DNA 1000 Kit. Sequencing was done on an Illumina MiSeq using the 600-cycle v3 reagent kit, which produced 2 x 300 bp paired-end reads. In the source study's methods: MiXCR and VDJTools were used to process the reads, with non-productive clonotypes filtered out and clonotypes collapsed by CDR3 amino acid sequence prior to recalculating frequencies. CDR3 sequences were matched against the McPAS-TCR database allowing a Levenshtein distance of 1, and UpSet plots were made in R with UpSetR. The public reads were run again by TCRdb, first through fastp at Q25 and then through MiXCR, and only productive beta chains were kept. Each entry is one CDR3 protein sequence, shown with its most common DNA and genes. These V and J calls originate from TCRdb's pipeline instead of the authors' own analysis. The sample table contains about 400 distinct CDR3 sequences; only one count was recorded for approximately 18% of them. Around two thirds of the sample comes from the top ten.

This clonotype qualifies as medium-sized (0.01 to 0.1%). Its target antigen remains unknown. No much larger clonotype is one base removed from it; base qualities were not supplied. On the study overall, not on this receptor specifically: All data came from a single patient described as a first proof of concept, which limits generalization.

The chain was built from TRBV3-1 and TRBJ1-1; the best D guess is TRBD1, with 6 bases matching. The sequenced sample consisted of tumor-infiltrating lymphocytes expanded in culture. The TCR originated in a woman between 40 and 55 years old with triple-negative breast cancer. The CDR3 has the sequence CASSQSPGALNTEAFF. Read as DNA, the sequence is TGTGCCAGCAGCCAATCTCCAGGGGCATTGAACACTGAAGCTTTCTTT.